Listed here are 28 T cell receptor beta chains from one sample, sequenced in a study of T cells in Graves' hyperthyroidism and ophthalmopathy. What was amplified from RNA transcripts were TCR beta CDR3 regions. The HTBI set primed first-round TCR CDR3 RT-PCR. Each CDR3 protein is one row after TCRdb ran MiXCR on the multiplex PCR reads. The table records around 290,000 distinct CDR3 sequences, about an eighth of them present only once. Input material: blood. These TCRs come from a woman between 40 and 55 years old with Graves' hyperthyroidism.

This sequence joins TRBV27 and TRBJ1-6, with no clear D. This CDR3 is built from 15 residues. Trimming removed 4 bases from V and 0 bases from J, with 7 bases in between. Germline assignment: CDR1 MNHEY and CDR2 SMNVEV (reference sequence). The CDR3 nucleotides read TGTGCCAGCAGTTCCCTCGGCTCCTATAATTCACCCCTCCACTTT. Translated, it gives CASSSLGSYNSPLHF.

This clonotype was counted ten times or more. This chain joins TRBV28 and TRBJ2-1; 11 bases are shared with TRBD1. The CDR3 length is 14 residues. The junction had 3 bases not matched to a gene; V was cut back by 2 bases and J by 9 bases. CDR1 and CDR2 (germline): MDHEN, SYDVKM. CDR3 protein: CASSLMGQGGEQFF. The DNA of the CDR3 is TGTGCCAGCAGTTTAATGGGACAGGGGGGTGAGCAGTTCTTC.

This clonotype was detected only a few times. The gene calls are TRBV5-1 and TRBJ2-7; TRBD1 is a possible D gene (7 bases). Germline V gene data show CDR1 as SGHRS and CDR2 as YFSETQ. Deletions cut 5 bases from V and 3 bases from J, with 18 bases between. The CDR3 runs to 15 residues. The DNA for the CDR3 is TGCGCCAGCAGTCCCGCAGGGGGGACAGTCTACGAGCAGTACTTC. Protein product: CASSPAGGTVYEQYF.

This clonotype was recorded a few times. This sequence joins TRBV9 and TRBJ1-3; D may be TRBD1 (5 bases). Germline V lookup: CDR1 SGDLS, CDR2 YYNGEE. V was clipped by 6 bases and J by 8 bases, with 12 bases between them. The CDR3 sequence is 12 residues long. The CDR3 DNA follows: TGTGCCAGCACGTCAGGGCGGGACACCATATATTTT. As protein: CASTSGRDTIYF.

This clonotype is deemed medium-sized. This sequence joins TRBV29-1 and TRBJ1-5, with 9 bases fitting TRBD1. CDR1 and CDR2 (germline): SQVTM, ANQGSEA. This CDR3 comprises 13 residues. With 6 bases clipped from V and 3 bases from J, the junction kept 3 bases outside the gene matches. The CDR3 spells CSVGTGFNQPQHF. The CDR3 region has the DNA TGCAGCGTGGGGACAGGGTTCAATCAGCCCCAGCATTTT. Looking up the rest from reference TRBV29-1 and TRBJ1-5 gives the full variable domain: SAVISQKPSRDICQRGTSLTIQCQVDSQVTMMFWYRQQPGQSLTLIATANQGSEATYESGFVIDKFPISRPNLTFSTLTVSNMSPEDSSIYLCSVGTGFNQPQHFGDGTRLSIL.

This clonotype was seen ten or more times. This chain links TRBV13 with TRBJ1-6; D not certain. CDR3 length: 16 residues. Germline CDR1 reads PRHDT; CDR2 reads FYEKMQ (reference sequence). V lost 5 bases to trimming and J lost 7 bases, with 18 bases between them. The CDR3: CASSADTGSKNSPLHF. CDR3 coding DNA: TGTGCCAGCAGCGCAGATACGGGTTCTAAGAATTCACCCCTCCACTTT.

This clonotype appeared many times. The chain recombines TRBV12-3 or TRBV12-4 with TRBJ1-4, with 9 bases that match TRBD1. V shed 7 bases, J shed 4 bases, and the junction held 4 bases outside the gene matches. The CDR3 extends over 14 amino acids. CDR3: CASTRTGDNEKLFF. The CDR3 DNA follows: TGTGCCAGCACCAGGACAGGGGATAATGAAAAACTGTTTTTT.

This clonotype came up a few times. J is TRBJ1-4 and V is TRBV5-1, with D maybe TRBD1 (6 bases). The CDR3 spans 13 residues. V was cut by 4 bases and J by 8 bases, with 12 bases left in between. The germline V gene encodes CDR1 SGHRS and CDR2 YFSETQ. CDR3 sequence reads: CASSTGIGEKLFF. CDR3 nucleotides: TGCGCCAGCAGCACAGGGATAGGGGAAAAACTGTTTTTT.

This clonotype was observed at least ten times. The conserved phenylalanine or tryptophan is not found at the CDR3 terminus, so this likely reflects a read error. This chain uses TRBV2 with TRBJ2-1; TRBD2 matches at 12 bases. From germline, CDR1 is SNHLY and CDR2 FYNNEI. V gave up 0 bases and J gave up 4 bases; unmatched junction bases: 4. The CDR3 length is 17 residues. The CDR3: CASSEADGLAGYNEQFL. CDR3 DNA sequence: TGTGCCAGCAGTGAAGCGGACGGACTAGCGGGATACAATGAGCAGTTCCTC.

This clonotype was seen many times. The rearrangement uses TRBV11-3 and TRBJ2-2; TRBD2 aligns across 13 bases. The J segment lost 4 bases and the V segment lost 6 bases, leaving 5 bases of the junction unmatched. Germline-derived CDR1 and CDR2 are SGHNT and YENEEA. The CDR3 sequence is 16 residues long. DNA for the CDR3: TGTGCCAGCAGGATACTAGCGGGAGGGCGCACCGGGGAGCTGTTTTTT. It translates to CASRILAGGRTGELFF.

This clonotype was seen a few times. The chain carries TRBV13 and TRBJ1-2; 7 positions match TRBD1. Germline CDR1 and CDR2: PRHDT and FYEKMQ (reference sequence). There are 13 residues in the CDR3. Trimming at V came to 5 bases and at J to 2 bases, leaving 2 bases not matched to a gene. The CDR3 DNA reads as TGTGCCAGCAGCGGGGGACAGAACTATGGCTACACCTTC. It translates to CASSGGQNYGYTF.

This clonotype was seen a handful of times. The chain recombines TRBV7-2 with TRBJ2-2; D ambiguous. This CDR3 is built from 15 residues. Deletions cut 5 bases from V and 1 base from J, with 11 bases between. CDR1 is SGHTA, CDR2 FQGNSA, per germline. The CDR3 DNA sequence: TGTGCCAGCAGCGCCCAAGGGCAGAACACCGGGGAGCTGTTTTTT. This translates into CASSAQGQNTGELFF. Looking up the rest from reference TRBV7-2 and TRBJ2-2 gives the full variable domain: GAGVSQSPSNKVTEKGKDVELRCDPISGHTALYWYRQSLGQGLEFLIYFQGNSAPDKSGLPSDRFSAERTGGSVSTLTIQRTQQEDSAVYLCASSAQGQNTGELFFGEGSRLTVL.

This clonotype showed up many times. The CDR3 region has the DNA TGTGCCAGCAGCCCGAGCGGGAGGGCCGGAACAGATACGCAGTATTTT. It encodes CASSPSGRAGTDTQYF. V and J are TRBV7-2 and TRBJ2-3; 10 bases map to TRBD2. CDR3 length: 16 residues. Trimming took 5 bases from V and 3 from J; bases not matched to a gene: 8. CDR1 SGHTA and CDR2 FQGNSA come from the germline V gene.

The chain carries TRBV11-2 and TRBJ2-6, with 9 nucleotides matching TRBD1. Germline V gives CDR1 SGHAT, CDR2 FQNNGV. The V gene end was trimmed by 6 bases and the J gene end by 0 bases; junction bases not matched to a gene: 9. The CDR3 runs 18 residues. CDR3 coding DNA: TGTGCCAGCAGTACAGGGGGCTGGGGTGCCTCTGGGGCCAACGTCCTGACTTTC. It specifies CASSTGGWGASGANVLTF.

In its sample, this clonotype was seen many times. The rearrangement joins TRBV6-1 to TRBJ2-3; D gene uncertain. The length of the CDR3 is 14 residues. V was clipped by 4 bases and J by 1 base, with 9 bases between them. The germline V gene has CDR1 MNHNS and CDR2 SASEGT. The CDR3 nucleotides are TGTGCCAGCAGTGCCCACAGCGGCACAGATACGCAGTATTTT. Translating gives CASSAHSGTDTQYF.

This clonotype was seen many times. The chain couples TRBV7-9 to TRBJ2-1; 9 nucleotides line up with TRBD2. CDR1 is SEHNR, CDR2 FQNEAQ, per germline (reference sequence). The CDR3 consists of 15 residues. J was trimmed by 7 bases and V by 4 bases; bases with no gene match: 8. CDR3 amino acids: CASSSVGGRVNEQFF. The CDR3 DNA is TGTGCCAGCAGCTCGGTTGGCGGGAGGGTTAATGAGCAGTTCTTC.

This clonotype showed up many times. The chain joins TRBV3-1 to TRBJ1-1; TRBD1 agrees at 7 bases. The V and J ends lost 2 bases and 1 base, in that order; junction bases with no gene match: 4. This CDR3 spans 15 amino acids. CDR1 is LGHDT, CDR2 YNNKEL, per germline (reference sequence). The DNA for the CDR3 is TGTGCCAGCAGCCAAACAGGGGCGGGGAACACTGAAGCTTTCTTT. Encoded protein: CASSQTGAGNTEAFF. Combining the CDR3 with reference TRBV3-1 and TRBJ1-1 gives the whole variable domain DTAVSQTPKYLVTQMGNDKSIKCEQNLGHDTMYWYKQDSKKFLKIMFSYNNKELIINETVPNRFSPKSPDKAHLNLHINSLELGDSAVYFCASSQTGAGNTEAFFGQGTRLTVV.

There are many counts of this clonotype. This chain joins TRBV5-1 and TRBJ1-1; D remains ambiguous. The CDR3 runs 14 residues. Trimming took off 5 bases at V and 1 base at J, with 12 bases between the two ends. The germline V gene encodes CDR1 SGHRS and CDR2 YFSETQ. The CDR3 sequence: CASSVGSPNTEAFF. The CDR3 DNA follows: TGCGCCAGCAGTGTCGGCAGTCCGAACACTGAAGCTTTCTTT. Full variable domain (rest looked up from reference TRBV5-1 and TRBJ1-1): KAGVTQTPRYLIKTRGQQVTLSCSPISGHRSVSWYQQTPGQGLQFLFEYFSETQRNKGNFPGRFSGRQFSNSRSEMNVSTLELGDSALYLCASSVGSPNTEAFFGQGTRLTVV.

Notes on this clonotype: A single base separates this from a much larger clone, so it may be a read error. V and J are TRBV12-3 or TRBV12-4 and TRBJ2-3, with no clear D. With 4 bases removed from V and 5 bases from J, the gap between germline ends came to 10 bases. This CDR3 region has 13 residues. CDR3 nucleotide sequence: TGTGCCAGCAGTTCCACCGATAGAGATACGCAGTATTTT. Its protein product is CASSSTDRDTQYF.

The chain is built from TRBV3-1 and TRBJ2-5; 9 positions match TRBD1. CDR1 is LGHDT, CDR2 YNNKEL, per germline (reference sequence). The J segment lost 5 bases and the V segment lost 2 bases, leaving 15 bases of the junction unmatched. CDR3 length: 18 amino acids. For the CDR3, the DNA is TGTGCCAGCAGCCAATCGCAACGCGGACAGGGGCGCGGTGAGACCCAGTACTTC. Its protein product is CASSQSQRGQGRGETQYF.

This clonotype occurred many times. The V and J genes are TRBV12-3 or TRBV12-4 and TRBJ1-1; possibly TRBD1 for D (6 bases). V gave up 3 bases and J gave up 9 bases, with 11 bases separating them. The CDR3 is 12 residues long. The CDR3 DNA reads TGTGCCAGCAGTTTCGTGCAGGGGCAAGCTTTCTTT. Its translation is CASSFVQGQAFF.

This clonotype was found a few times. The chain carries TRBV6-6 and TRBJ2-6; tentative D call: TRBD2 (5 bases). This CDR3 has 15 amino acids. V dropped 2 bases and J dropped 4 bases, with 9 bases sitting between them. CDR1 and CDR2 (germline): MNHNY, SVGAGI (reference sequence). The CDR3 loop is CASSYREVGANVLTF. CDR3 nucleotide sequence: TGTGCCAGCAGTTACCGGGAAGTAGGGGCCAACGTCCTGACTTTC.

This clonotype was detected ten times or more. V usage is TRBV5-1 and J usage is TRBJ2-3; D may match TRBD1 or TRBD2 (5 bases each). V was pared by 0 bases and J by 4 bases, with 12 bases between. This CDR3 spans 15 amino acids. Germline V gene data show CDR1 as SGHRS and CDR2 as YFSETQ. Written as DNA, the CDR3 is TGCGCCAGCAGCTTGGCCCCCCTGGGGGCAGATACGCAGTATTTT. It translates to CASSLAPLGADTQYF.

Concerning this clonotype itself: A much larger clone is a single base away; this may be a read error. CDR3 sequence: CASRRRVGYEQYF. The CDR3 DNA sequence: TGTGCCAGCCGCCGGAGGGTCGGCTACGAGCAGTACTTC. The chain combines TRBV6-1 with TRBJ2-7, with TRBD2 as a possible D gene (6 bases). Trimming pared 8 bases from V and 3 bases from J, leaving 14 bases between. The CDR3 totals 13 residues. Looked up from germline, CDR1 is MNHNS and CDR2 is SASEGT.

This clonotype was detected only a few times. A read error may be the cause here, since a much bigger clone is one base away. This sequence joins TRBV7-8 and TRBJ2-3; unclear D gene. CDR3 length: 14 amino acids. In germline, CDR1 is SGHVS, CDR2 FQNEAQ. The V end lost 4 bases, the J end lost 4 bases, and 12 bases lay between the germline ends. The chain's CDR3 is CASSSSSGPDTQYF. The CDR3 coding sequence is TGTGCCAGCAGCTCCTCCTCTGGGCCAGATACGCAGTATTTT.

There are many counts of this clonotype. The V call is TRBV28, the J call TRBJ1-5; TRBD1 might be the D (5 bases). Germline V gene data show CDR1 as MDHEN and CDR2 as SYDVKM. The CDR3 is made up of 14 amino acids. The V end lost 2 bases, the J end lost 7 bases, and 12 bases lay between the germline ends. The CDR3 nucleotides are TGTGCCAGCAGTTTAAGCCAGGGCGACCAGCCCCAGCATTTT. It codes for CASSLSQGDQPQHF.

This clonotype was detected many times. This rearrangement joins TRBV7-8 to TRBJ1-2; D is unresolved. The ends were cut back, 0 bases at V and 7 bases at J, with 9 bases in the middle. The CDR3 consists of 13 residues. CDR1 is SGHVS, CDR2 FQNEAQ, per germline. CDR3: CASSLASRIGYTF. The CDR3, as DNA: TGTGCCAGCAGCTTAGCATCCCGGATTGGCTACACCTTC.

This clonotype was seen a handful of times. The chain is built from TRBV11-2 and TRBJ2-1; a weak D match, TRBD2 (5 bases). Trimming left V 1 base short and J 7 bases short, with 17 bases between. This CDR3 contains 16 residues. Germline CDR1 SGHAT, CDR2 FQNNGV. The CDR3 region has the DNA TGTGCCAGCAGCTTAGGAGGTGGAGGATCTGCAAATGAGCAGTTCTTC. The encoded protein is CASSLGGGGSANEQFF.